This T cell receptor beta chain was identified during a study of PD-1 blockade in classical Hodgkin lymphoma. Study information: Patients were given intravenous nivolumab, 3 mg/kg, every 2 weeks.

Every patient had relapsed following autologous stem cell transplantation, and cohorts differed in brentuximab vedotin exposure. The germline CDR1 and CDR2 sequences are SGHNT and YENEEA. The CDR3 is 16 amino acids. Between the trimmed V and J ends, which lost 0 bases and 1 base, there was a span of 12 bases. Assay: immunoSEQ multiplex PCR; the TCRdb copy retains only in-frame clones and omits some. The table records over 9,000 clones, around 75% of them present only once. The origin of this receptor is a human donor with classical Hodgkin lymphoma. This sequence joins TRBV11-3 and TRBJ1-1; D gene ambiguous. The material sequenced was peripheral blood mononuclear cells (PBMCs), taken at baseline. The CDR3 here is CASSLDFGVRNTEAFF. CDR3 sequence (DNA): TGTGCCAGCAGCTTAGATTTCGGGGTTCGGAACACTGAAGCTTTCTTT.